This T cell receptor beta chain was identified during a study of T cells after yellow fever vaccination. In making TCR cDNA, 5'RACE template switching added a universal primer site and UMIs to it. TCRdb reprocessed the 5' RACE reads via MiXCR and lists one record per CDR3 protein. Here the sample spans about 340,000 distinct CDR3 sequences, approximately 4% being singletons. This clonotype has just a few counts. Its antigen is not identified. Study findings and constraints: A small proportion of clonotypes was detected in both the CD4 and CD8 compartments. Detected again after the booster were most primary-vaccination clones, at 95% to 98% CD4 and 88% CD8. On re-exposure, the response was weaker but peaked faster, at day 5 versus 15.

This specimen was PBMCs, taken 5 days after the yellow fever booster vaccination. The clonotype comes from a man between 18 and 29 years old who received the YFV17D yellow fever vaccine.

The CDR3 sequence: CASSLHQGSIYNEQFF. CDR3 sequence (DNA): TGTGCCAGCAGCTTGCACCAGGGTTCCATCTACAATGAGCAGTTCTTC. The chain carries TRBV5-6 and TRBJ2-1, with a possible D match to TRBD1 (5 bases). CDR1 SGHDT and CDR2 YYEEEE come from the germline V gene. The V end was cut by 1 base, the J end by 3 bases, with 14 bases between. This CDR3 region has 16 residues.